A single sample is the source of the 27 T cell receptor beta chains below, sequenced in a study of OX40 agonist ivuxolimab in advanced cancers. Data came from immunoSEQ multiplex PCR; TCRdb stores just in-frame clones and leaves some out. Among 65,000 to 80,000 clones listed, 84% were seen once. The source was CD4+ or CD8+ T cells sorted from blood, collected in a trial of the OX40 agonist ivuxolimab. The origin of the receptors is an adult with an advanced solid tumor such as melanoma, head and neck, liver or kidney cancer.

In nucleotides, the CDR3 is TGTGCCAGCAGTCCCCCGGCCAGAATCAATCAGCCCCAGCATTTT. It specifies CASSPPARINQPQHF. The chain links TRBV28 to TRBJ1-5, with D unresolved. The CDR3 consists of 15 residues. The ends were cut back, 5 bases at V and 3 bases at J, with 14 bases in the middle. The germline gives CDR1 MDHEN, CDR2 SYDVKM.

The chain is built from TRBV14 and TRBJ1-1, with a possible D match to TRBD1 (5 bases). With 3 bases removed from V and 11 bases from J, the gap between germline ends came to 16 bases. CDR1 and CDR2 from the germline V gene are SGHDN and FVKESK. The CDR3 length is 13 residues. CDR3 protein: CASSQVNTGGAFF. CDR3 bases: TGTGCCAGCAGCCAGGTCAACACAGGTGGCGCTTTCTTT.

This chain links TRBV6-5 with TRBJ2-3, with unresolved D. This CDR3 spans 14 amino acids. V lost 4 bases to trimming and J lost 3 bases, with 11 bases between them. Looked up from germline, CDR1 is MNHEY and CDR2 is SVGAGI. The CDR3: CASSFQGFTDTQYF. DNA of the CDR3: TGTGCCAGCAGTTTCCAAGGATTTACAGATACGCAGTATTTT.

The CDR3 nucleotides are TGTGCCAGCAGTGAAGGCAAGTTGGCTGAAGCTTTCTTT. Its translation: CASSEGKLAEAFF. The V gene is TRBV2, the J gene TRBJ1-1; no firm D call. The germline V gene has CDR1 SNHLY and CDR2 FYNNEI. V shed 1 base and J shed 6 bases, with 9 bases lying between them. The CDR3 sequence is 13 residues long. The whole variable domain, remainder taken from reference TRBV2 and TRBJ1-1, is EPEVTQTPSHQVTQMGQEVILRCVPISNHLYFYWYRQILGQKVEFLVSFYNNEISEKSEIFDDQFSVERPDGSNFTLKIRSTKLEDSAMYFCASSEGKLAEAFFGQGTRLTVV.

A note on this clone: Distinct nucleotide sequences in the sample also encode this CDR3. V and J are TRBV9 and TRBJ2-7, with D unclear. The CDR3 totals 14 residues. Per the germline V gene, CDR1 is SGDLS and CDR2 is YYNGEE. V was pared by 0 bases and J by 0 bases, with 7 bases between. The CDR3 bases are TGTGCCAGCAGCGTAGGCAGAAACTCCTACGAGCAGTACTTC. Its protein is CASSVGRNSYEQYF.

The genes are TRBV5-4 and TRBJ2-5, with D tentatively TRBD2 (6 bases). V dropped 4 bases and J dropped 4 bases, with 14 bases sitting between them. Looked up from germline, CDR1 is SGHNT and CDR2 is YYREEE (reference sequence). The CDR3 is 14 amino acids. As DNA, the CDR3 is TGTGCCAGCAGCCCAGGAGGGGTTGGAGAGACCCAGTACTTC. It yields the protein CASSPGGVGETQYF.

The V and J genes are TRBV19 and TRBJ2-7, with 7 bases identical to TRBD2. Per the germline V gene, CDR1 is LNHDA and CDR2 is SQIVND (reference sequence). Trimming removed 4 bases from V and 0 bases from J; junction bases left unmatched: 0. The CDR3 totals 13 residues. The CDR3 sequence: CASSSGSSYEQYF. The CDR3 bases are TGTGCCAGTAGTAGCGGGAGCTCCTACGAGCAGTACTTC.

This chain joins TRBV6-1 and TRBJ1-4; a possible D gene is TRBD1 (6 bases). Per the germline V gene, CDR1 is MNHNS and CDR2 is SASEGT. V was shortened by 2 bases and J by 2 bases, with 9 bases between the two germline ends. This CDR3 has 15 residues. CDR3 nucleotides: TGTGCCAGCAGTGAAAGGGGGGACACTAATGAAAAACTGTTTTTT. It yields the protein CASSERGDTNEKLFF.

The V and J genes are TRBV11-2 and TRBJ2-3, with 9 bases matching TRBD2. The CDR3 is 14 amino acids. The V gene end was trimmed by 8 bases and the J gene end by 2 bases; junction bases not matched to a gene: 5. CDR1 and CDR2 from the germline V gene are SGHAT and FQNNGV. The CDR3 here is CASRPSGNTDTQYF. The CDR3 region has the DNA TGTGCCAGCCGGCCTAGCGGGAACACAGATACGCAGTATTTT.

The chain links TRBV2 to TRBJ2-7, with D perhaps TRBD2 (5 bases). The CDR3 is made up of 13 amino acids. The germline V gene has CDR1 SNHLY and CDR2 FYNNEI. V lost 6 bases and J 3 bases, leaving 12 bases between the germline ends. As DNA, the CDR3 is TGTGCCAGCAGCCAGGACTTTCTCTACGAGCAGTACTTC. Translating it yields CASSQDFLYEQYF.

This clone was seen only once. The chain couples TRBV12-5 to TRBJ1-1; 8 nucleotides line up with TRBD1. The CDR3 has 15 amino acids. The junction had 7 bases not matched to a gene; V was cut back by 2 bases and J by 5 bases. CDR1 is LGHNT, CDR2 FRNRAP, per germline. The CDR3 here is CASGLTTGGVTEAFF. CDR3 nucleotides: TGTGCTAGTGGTTTGACAACAGGGGGAGTTACTGAAGCTTTCTTT.

The chain carries TRBV9 and TRBJ2-3, with D possibly TRBD2 on 5 matching bases. This CDR3 is 14 amino acids long. Trimming took off 3 bases at V and 11 bases at J, with 19 bases between the two ends. Germline CDR1 and CDR2: SGDLS and YYNGEE. The CDR3 bases are TGTGCCAGCAGCGGACGGGATGGACTTTCCAAGCAGTATTTT. Translating gives CASSGRDGLSKQYF.

This clone has only one observation. The chain combines TRBV19 with TRBJ1-1; no clear D. Germline V gives CDR1 LNHDA, CDR2 SQIVND (reference sequence). CDR3 size: 13 residues. V lost 5 bases and J 1 base, leaving 8 bases between the germline ends. In nucleotides, the CDR3 is TGTGCCAGTAGTCAACAGTCGAACACTGAAGCTTTCTTT. Translated, it gives CASSQQSNTEAFF.

The V call is TRBV5-6, the J call TRBJ2-7; 9 bases are a match to TRBD1. Germline trimming cut 5 bases from V and 3 bases from J; bases unmatched to any gene: 6. The CDR3 is 14 residues long. Looked up from germline, CDR1 is SGHDT and CDR2 is YYEEEE. The CDR3 sequence is CASRATGGGYEQYF. DNA of the CDR3: TGTGCCAGCAGGGCGACAGGGGGTGGCTACGAGCAGTACTTC.

The chain employs TRBV7-9 and TRBJ1-1; the D is unclear. Germline loops: CDR1 SEHNR, CDR2 FQNEAQ (reference sequence). V lost 4 bases and J lost 3, with 15 bases in between. This CDR3 spans 15 amino acids. The DNA of the CDR3 is TGTGCCAGCAGCTACAACAGTGAAGGGTACACTGAAGCTTTCTTT. Encoded protein: CASSYNSEGYTEAFF.

The rearrangement joins TRBV5-1 to TRBJ1-1, with unresolved D. V lost 3 bases and J lost 3, with 15 bases in between. Germline V gene data show CDR1 as SGHRS and CDR2 as YFSETQ. The CDR3 sequence is 15 residues long. CDR3 sequence reads: CASSSEPGVYTEAFF. In DNA form, the CDR3 reads TGCGCCAGCAGCTCCGAACCGGGCGTGTACACTGAAGCTTTCTTT.

The chain employs TRBV11-1 and TRBJ2-3; 7 bases are shared with TRBD1. V shed 2 bases, J shed 6 bases, and the junction held 5 bases outside the gene matches. CDR1 and CDR2 from the germline V gene are SGHAT and FQDESV (reference sequence). The CDR3 is 14 amino acids. The DNA for the CDR3 is TGTGCCAGCAGCTTAACAGCGACAGGGGATACGCAGTATTTT. It translates to CASSLTATGDTQYF.

This sequence joins TRBV30 and TRBJ2-3; D is unresolved. V lost 0 bases and J 4 bases, leaving 5 bases between the germline ends. Germline V gene sequence: CDR1 GTSNPN, CDR2 SVGIG (reference sequence). CDR3 length: 12 amino acids. CDR3 protein: CAWSVSADTQYF. The CDR3 nucleotides read TGTGCCTGGAGTGTAAGTGCAGATACGCAGTATTTT.

The chain employs TRBV25-1 and TRBJ2-7; 8 bases fit TRBD1. Germline V CDR1 and CDR2: MGHDK, SYGVNS. Losses at the gene ends were 3 bases for V and 2 bases for J; bases not matched to a gene: 3. The CDR3 is 14 residues long. The CDR3 protein is CASSDPTGAYEQYF. CDR3 nucleotide sequence: TGTGCCAGCAGTGACCCGACAGGGGCCTACGAGCAGTACTTC.

This rearrangement joins TRBV6-5 to TRBJ1-1, with D unresolved. This CDR3 contains 13 residues. Germline V lookup: CDR1 MNHEY, CDR2 SVGAGI. V gave up 2 bases and J gave up 6 bases, with 10 bases separating them. DNA for the CDR3: TGTGCCAGCAGTTACAACAGACTTGCTGAAGCTTTCTTT. This encodes CASSYNRLAEAFF.

This chain connects TRBV19 to TRBJ2-6; D unresolved. The CDR3 is 13 residues long. CDR1 LNHDA and CDR2 SQIVND come from the germline V gene (reference sequence). V dropped 8 bases and J dropped 0 bases, with 5 bases sitting between them. In DNA form, the CDR3 reads TGTGCCAGTCGGTTCTCTGGGGCCAACGTCCTGACTTTC. Protein: CASRFSGANVLTF.

For this clone: Within the sample, other DNA sequences also encode this same CDR3. This rearrangement joins TRBV29-1 to TRBJ2-1, with a tentative D call TRBD1 (6 bases). CDR3 length equals 11 residues. V was clipped by 6 bases and J by 9 bases, with 12 bases between them. Germline V gene data show CDR1 as SQVTM and CDR2 as ANQGSEA. CDR3 loop: CSVEQGGEQFF. CDR3 in DNA: TGCAGCGTCGAACAGGGTGGTGAGCAGTTCTTC.

The chain is built from TRBV27 and TRBJ1-4; D unclear. The V end lost 0 bases, the J end lost 7 bases, and 12 bases lay between the germline ends. Germline-derived CDR1 and CDR2 are MNHEY and SMNVEV (reference sequence). The CDR3 has 15 amino acids. The CDR3 spells CASSLSSWGGEKLFF. CDR3 sequence (DNA): TGTGCCAGCAGTTTATCGTCGTGGGGTGGTGAAAAACTGTTTTTT.

The V call is TRBV18, the J call TRBJ1-4; 8 bases agree with TRBD1. The V gene's germline CDR1 is KGHSH and CDR2 LQKENI. The ends lost 3 bases at V and 15 bases at J; junction bases unmatched: 6. The CDR3 spans 12 residues. In DNA, the CDR3 is TGTGCCAGCTCACCCGATGGACAGGGCTTGTTTTTT. Its protein is CASSPDGQGLFF. Combining the CDR3 with reference TRBV18 and TRBJ1-4 gives the whole variable domain NAGVMQNPRHLVRRRGQEARLRCSPMKGHSHVYWYRQLPEEGLKFMVYLQKENIIDESGMPKERFSAEFPKEGPSILRIQQVVRGDSAAYFCASSPDGQGLFFGSGTQLSVL.

The chain links TRBV27 to TRBJ1-2, with D perhaps matching TRBD1 (6 bases). The CDR3 spans 16 residues. Per the germline V gene, CDR1 is MNHEY and CDR2 is SMNVEV (reference sequence). The V end lost 2 bases, the J end lost 8 bases, and 21 bases lay between the germline ends. This CDR3 is CASSLEGEGTGGGYTF. The CDR3 region has the DNA TGTGCCAGCAGTTTAGAGGGGGAGGGAACTGGTGGGGGCTACACCTTC.

The chain carries TRBV18 and TRBJ2-3; no firm D call. This CDR3 is 15 amino acids long. V lost 2 bases and J 0 bases, leaving 9 bases between the germline ends. Germline V gives CDR1 KGHSH, CDR2 LQKENI. CDR3 in DNA: TGTGCCAGCTCACCAGGCAAAACTAGCACAGATACGCAGTATTTT. As protein: CASSPGKTSTDTQYF.

The chain couples TRBV4-2 to TRBJ2-5; 12 bases agree with TRBD2. CDR1 and CDR2 (germline): LGHNA, YNFKEQ. With 1 base clipped from V and 4 bases from J, the junction kept 7 bases outside the gene matches. The CDR3 extends over 17 amino acids. CDR3 region: CASSQGHEGLAGETQYF. The CDR3 DNA reads TGTGCCAGCAGCCAAGGCCATGAGGGACTAGCGGGAGAGACCCAGTACTTC.